This T cell receptor beta chain was sequenced in a study of graft-versus-host responses after intestinal transplantation (dated by TCRdb to about 2021). In terms of the full investigation: Multivisceral, liver-intestinal, or isolated intestinal transplants were received by the recipients. A cohort of more than 20 intestinal transplant recipients, including one retransplant, was enrolled, and a few patients lacking pretransplant specimens were excluded. Graft-versus-host and host-versus-graft alloreactive T cell clones were tracked in the graft, circulation and bone marrow after intestinal transplantation using bulk TCR-beta CDR3 sequencing. To identify alloreactive clones, pre-transplant mixed lymphocyte reaction products were sequenced and then compared with unstimulated pre-transplant donor and recipient T cells. Donor T cell macrochimerism was defined as a peak of at least 4% donor T cells among recipient peripheral blood mononuclear cells. Rather than going through the commercial service, samples from a few later patients were sequenced in-house on an Illumina MiSeq and processed with MiXCR. Every recipient was given anti-thymocyte globulin induction, then maintenance tacrolimus and steroids for about 3 years. What the authors observed across the whole study: The relatively low number and heterogeneity of intestinal transplant patients limited the conclusions. GvH clones turned up in recipient bone marrow, with some appearing earlier in ileal mucosa or blood, a pattern consistent with an intestinal mucosal origin. Peak levels of circulating GvH clones were associated with declines in HvG clones early after transplant. Patients with donor T cell macrochimerism had high GvH to HvG T cell clonal ratios in their allografts.

The protocol used for the library was the immunoSEQ multiplex PCR assay. Adaptive Biotechnologies carried out high-throughput TCR-beta CDR3 sequencing of genomic DNA for most patients. The authors' pipeline ran thus. Adaptive's ImmunoSEQ software was the source of the TCR sequencing data for 15 to 20 patients, while a few other patients were processed with MiXCR and VDJtools. CDR3 nucleotide sequences shared between donor and recipient were removed because their origin could not be assigned. To be classed as alloreactive, a clone needed at least 2-fold expansion over unstimulated cells and a minimum CFSE-low frequency of 0.002% (template counts) or 0.001% (read counts). A clone was considered mappable if detected in the sequenced pre-transplant spleen, lymph node, or MLR CFSE-low populations of the donor or recipient. The cumulative frequency of alloreactive clones was calculated as a percentage of all sequences, weighted by copy number. Sourced from immuneACCESS, this table was stored by TCRdb with only in-frame sequences that have V and J called. A share of the clones is absent; for the studies checked, an unresolved V gene accounts for under half, and the remainder has no known explanation. V and J calls and clone size are those listed in that table; D and trimming were worked out from the DNA. For this sample there are over 80,000 clones; 86% appear just once. More than 1.4% of the sample rests with the top ten.

Remarks on this clone: The clone's antigen remains unknown. Per-base qualities were not stored, and no clone one base away is much larger.

V is shortened by 3 bases, J by 5 bases, and the region joining them spans 15 bases. Taken from the germline V gene, the CDR1 and CDR2 loops are SNHLY and FYNNEI. Spanning cysteine to phenylalanine, the CDR3 consists of 15 amino acids. CDR3 DNA only is kept here, 45 bases in frame from base 1. In the first month after transplant, blood samples were collected up to 4 times, and after that at least monthly when available. The sample here was PBMCs, taken 255 days after intestinal transplant. The chain employs TRBV2 and TRBJ2-3; TRBD2 is possibly the D segment (6 matching bases). This sequence originates from a human patient who received an intestinal transplant, so some T cells may come from the graft donor. The CDR3 here reads CASSEGGSAGDTQYF. The DNA reads TGTGCCAGCAGTGAGGGAGGCAGTGCTGGAGATACGCAGTATTTT.